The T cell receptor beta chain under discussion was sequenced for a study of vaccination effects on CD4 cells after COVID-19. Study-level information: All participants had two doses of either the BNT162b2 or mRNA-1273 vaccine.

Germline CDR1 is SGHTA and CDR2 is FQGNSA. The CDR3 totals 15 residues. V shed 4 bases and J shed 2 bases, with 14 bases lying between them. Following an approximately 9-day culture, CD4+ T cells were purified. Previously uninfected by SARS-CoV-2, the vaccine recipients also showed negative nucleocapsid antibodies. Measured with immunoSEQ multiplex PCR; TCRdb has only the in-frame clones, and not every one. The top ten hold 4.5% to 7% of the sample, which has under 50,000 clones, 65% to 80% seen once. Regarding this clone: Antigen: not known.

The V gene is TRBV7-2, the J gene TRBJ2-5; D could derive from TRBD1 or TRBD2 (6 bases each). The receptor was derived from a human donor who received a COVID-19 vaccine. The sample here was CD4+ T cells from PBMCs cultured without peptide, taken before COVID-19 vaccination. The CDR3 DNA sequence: TGTGCCAGCAGCTCGGGGGCCACACTTCAAGAGACCCAGTACTTC. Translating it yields CASSSGATLQETQYF.